This TCR beta chain was retrieved from a study of cytomegalovirus exposure and HLA in healthy donors. Overall study findings and caveats: Roughly uniform sequencing depth across donors was assumed, possibly incorrectly. Segments of the TCR beta V type were, in most cases, productive about 87% or about 30% of the time in an earlier analysis.

Germline V lookup: CDR1 MNHEY, CDR2 SVGAGI. The CDR3 is 15 amino acids. The ends were cut back, 6 bases at V and 1 base at J, with 13 bases in the middle. This clone was observed many times. The antigen remains undetermined. PCR amplification relied on 60 Vbeta primers (plus 13 Jbeta primers). The repertoire was sequenced with immunoSEQ multiplex PCR; TCRdb's copy has only in-frame clones and lacks some. The sample shows 200,000 or so clones, more than 75% of them seen only once. The origin of this receptor is a man aged 25 to 45 in good health and CMV-seronegative. V usage is TRBV6-5 and J usage is TRBJ1-5; D not resolved. The sequencing input was PBMCs. CDR3: CASRSLGESNQPQHF. The CDR3 DNA reads TGTGCCAGCAGATCCCTCGGGGAGAGCAATCAGCCCCAGCATTTT.